This passage covers 4 T cell receptor beta chains from one sample sequenced in a study of beta chain features in type 1 diabetes. General observations from the study: In every one of the four CD4+ subsets, TCRB CDR3s were moderately but significantly shorter in Type 1 diabetes patients.

Which antigens these TCRs recognize remains unknown. Expressed TCRB transcripts were sequenced, since all the RNA that had been isolated was reverse transcribed. Generated by immunoSEQ multiplex PCR, the TCRdb table keeps only in-frame clones and is missing some. The table lists 310,000 or so clones, roughly a tenth of them singletons. Sequenced sample: central memory CD4+ T cells from blood. All receptors come from a man aged 25-45 years with type 1 diabetes.

This clone was observed a handful of times. The DNA for the CDR3 is TGCGCCAGCAGCCCCGGACAGGAGGGGGTTGACGGCTACACCTTC. This encodes CASSPGQEGVDGYTF. The chain has TRBV5-1 and TRBJ1-2; 7 bases match TRBD1. Trimming at V came to 4 bases and at J to 8 bases, leaving 14 bases not matched to a gene. There are 15 residues in the CDR3. Germline-derived CDR1 and CDR2 are SGHRS and YFSETQ.

Remarks on this clone: Germline and junction disagree at one end, which may indicate a read error. This chain links TRBV18 with TRBJ1-5; D possibly corresponds to TRBD1 (6 bases). Germline V gene data show CDR1 as KGHSH and CDR2 as LQKENI. The CDR3 is 14 amino acids. CDR3 residues: CASSPAGGKQPQHF. DNA of the CDR3: TGTGCCAGCTCACCGGCGGGGGGCAAACAGCCCCAGCATTTT.

This clone was counted only a few times. The chain combines TRBV6-6 with TRBJ1-6; tentatively, D is TRBD1 (5 bases). Germline V CDR1 and CDR2: MNHNY, SVGAGI (reference sequence). Trimming took 0 bases from V and 10 from J, leaving 7 bases between them. This CDR3 is 13 amino acids long. The CDR3: CASSYSRGSPLHF. Written as DNA, the CDR3 is TGTGCCAGCAGTTACTCGAGGGGATCACCCCTCCACTTT.

The chain uses TRBV5-1 and TRBJ2-1; 8 bases agree with TRBD1. The length of the CDR3 is 14 residues. Germline trimming cut 4 bases from V and 1 base from J; bases unmatched to any gene: 1. The germline V gene has CDR1 SGHRS and CDR2 YFSETQ. CDR3 residues: CASSRQGSYNEQFF. Written as DNA, the CDR3 is TGCGCCAGCAGCCGACAGGGGTCCTACAATGAGCAGTTCTTC. The whole variable domain, remainder taken from reference TRBV5-1 and TRBJ2-1, is KAGVTQTPRYLIKTRGQQVTLSCSPISGHRSVSWYQQTPGQGLQFLFEYFSETQRNKGNFPGRFSGRQFSNSRSEMNVSTLELGDSALYLCASSRQGSYNEQFFGPGTRLTVL.